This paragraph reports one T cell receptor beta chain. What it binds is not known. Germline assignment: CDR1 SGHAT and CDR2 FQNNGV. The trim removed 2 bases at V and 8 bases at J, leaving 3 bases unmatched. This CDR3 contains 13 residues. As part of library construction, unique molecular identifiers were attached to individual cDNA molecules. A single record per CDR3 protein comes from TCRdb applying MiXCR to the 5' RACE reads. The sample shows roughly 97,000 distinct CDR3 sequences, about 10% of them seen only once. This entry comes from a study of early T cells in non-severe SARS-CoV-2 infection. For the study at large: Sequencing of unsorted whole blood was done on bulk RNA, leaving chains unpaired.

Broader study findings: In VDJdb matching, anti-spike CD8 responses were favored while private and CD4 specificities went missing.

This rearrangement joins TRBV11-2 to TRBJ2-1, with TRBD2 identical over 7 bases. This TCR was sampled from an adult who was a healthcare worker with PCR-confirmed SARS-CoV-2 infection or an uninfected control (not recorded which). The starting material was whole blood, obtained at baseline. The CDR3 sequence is CASSLTSAYEQFF. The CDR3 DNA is TGTGCCAGCAGCTTAACTAGCGCATATGAGCAGTTCTTC. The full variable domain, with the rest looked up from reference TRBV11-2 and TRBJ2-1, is EAGVAQSPRYKIIEKRQSVAFWCNPISGHATLYWYQQILGQGPKLLIQFQNNGVVDDSQLPKDRFSAERLKGVDSTLKIQPAKLEDSAVYLCASSLTSAYEQFFGPGTRLTVL.